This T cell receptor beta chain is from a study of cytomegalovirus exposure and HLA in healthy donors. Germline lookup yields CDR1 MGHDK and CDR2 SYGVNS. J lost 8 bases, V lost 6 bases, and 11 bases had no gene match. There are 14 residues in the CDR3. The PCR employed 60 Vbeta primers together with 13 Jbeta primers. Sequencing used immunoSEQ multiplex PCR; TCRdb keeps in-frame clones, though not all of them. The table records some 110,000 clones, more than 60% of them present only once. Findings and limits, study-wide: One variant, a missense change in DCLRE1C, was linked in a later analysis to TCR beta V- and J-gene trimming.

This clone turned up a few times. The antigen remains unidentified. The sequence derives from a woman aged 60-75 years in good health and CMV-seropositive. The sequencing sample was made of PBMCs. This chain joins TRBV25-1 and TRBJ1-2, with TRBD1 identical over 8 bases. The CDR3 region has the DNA TGTGCCAGCAGCCCCCCGGACAGGGATGGAGGCTACACCTTC. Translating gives CASSPPDRDGGYTF.